This paragraph covers one T cell receptor (beta chain) sequence. Its antigen is not known. The study ran its PCR with 60 Vbeta and 13 Jbeta primers. Profiling relied on immunoSEQ multiplex PCR, and the TCRdb table lists in-frame clones only, not all of them. The table shows tens of thousands of clones, with about three quarters occurring only once. This record comes from a study of cytomegalovirus exposure and HLA in healthy donors. General study findings and limits: As immune exposure information, only CMV serostatus was available.

The CDR3 runs to 15 residues. The V segment lost 5 bases and the J segment 4 bases; nucleotides outside the gene matches: 2. Germline CDR1 reads SSHAT; CDR2 reads FNYEAQ (reference sequence). The source of this sequence is a man younger than 35 in good health and CMV-seronegative. The sample was PBMCs. This chain uses TRBV7-7 with TRBJ2-3, with 14 nucleotides matching TRBD2. CDR3 bases: TGTGCCAGCAGCAGGGGACTAGCGGGGGCAGATACGCAGTATTTT. Encoded protein: CASSRGLAGADTQYF.